Listed here is a single T cell receptor beta chain. Its antigen is currently not known. No per-base quality is available; no much larger clone lies one base away. This record comes from a study of radiation and T cells in renal cell carcinoma (dated by TCRdb to about 2020). Looking at the study overall: Samples came from a clinical trial, in which primary renal cell carcinomas received 15 Gy stereotactic body radiation therapy followed by nephrectomy 4 weeks later. TCR beta sequencing covered some 55 samples in total, comprising around 25 tumors and roughly 27 peripheral blood samples. Across all 50 or so samples, 4,016,671 unique CDR3 nucleotide sequences encoding some 3,000,000 unique CDR3 amino acid sequences were identified.

The time point tag for this specimen amounts to: baseline pretreatment blood. The sample's treatment or condition label is to be understood as: 15 Gy SBRT to primary tumor, nephrectomy 4 weeks later. To follow tumor-enriched clonotypes, serial peripheral blood was collected from radiation-treated patients at baseline and at 2 weeks and 4 weeks after SBRT. Renal cell carcinoma with clear cell pathology was present in all patients. The QIAamp DNA Blood Mini Kit (Qiagen) was used to prepare genomic DNA for TCR sequencing. The analyses included only samples that passed all quality control checks. From its cysteine to its phenylalanine, the CDR3 spans 18 amino acids. CDR3 DNA only is kept here, 54 bases in frame from base 1. V is reduced by 3 bases and J by 4 bases, leaving a spacing of 23 bases between them. According to the germline V gene, CDR1 reads SGHRS and CDR2 reads YFSETQ. Overall study outcomes, separate from this receptor: With a single-armed trial design, the study had no way to address how radiation dose or scheduling affects the TCR repertoire. Blood repertoire dynamics were not followed beyond 4 weeks after treatment. No pretreatment tumor biopsies were available, so the baseline intratumoral presence of clonotypes could not be determined. In blood, the top tumor clonotypes increased from baseline to 2 weeks after radiation and then shrank by 4 weeks, which suggests a temporary expansion of tumor-resident clones.

Following the manufacturer's recommendations, the immunoSEQ kit was used to generate TCR beta libraries from genomic DNA. To prepare libraries, a first multiplex PCR with proprietary primers was run, followed by a second PCR that added unique barcodes, and a bead cleanup was done after each round. Each sample batch included a kit-provided positive control reaction and a negative control reaction. The final libraries were assessed on an Agilent 4200 TapeStation D1000 ScreenTape, pooled by volume, and quantified by qPCR. Sequencing was performed on an Illumina NextSeq500 using a MidOutput 150-cycle cartridge, with 156 Read1 cycles, 15 Index1 cycles, and the kit custom primers. The pooled library was loaded at roughly 1 pM with about 20% PhiX control spiked in. The paper's processing steps were these. Vendor-processed data were analyzed in R, with a clonotype defined as all T cells sharing the same CDR3 nucleotide sequence. For clone abundance analyses, frequencies were normalized to the 10,000 most abundant clones in each sample. Before analysis, public T cell clones were removed, and these numbered fewer than six per sample on average. Tumor-enriched and baseline blood-enriched clonotypes were defined by at least a 32-fold difference in abundance between compartments. Clonotypes expanded or contracted between blood time points were identified with a beta-binomial differential abundance model. The Baroni-Urbani and Buser coefficient was used to measure tumor-blood repertoire similarity, and groups were compared with two-tailed Wilcoxon tests in R. TCRdb stores this immuneACCESS table with in-frame sequences only. Part of the clones is absent; in the studies checked, under half of the shortfall reflects unresolved V genes, and no reason is known for the rest. That table gives V, J and clone size, and the DNA gave D and trimming. Across this sample there are 140,000 to 150,000 clones, with about 87% seen only once. The top ten hold around 4% of the sample.

The material sequenced was blood, taken from a patient whose treatment included radiotherapy and nephrectomy. The rearrangement joined TRBV5-1 to TRBJ2-1; the D element might be TRBD1 or TRBD2, as each aligns at 6 bases. The receptor was isolated from a woman in her seventies with renal cell carcinoma. This receptor has the CDR3 CASSSGDMIKPTYNEQFF. The DNA reads as follows: TGCGCCAGCAGCTCGGGGGACATGATAAAACCGACTTACAATGAGCAGTTCTTC.